These 10 T cell receptor beta chains were sequenced from one sample in a study of monozygotic twins with inflammatory bowel disease. TCRdb reanalyzed the 5' RACE reads, giving one entry per CDR3 protein sequence and no DNA. The sample includes around 140,000 distinct CDR3 sequences. The source material was blood. The receptors shown here come from a human donor with ulcerative colitis or Crohn's disease, or a healthy co-twin of an affected twin (not recorded which).

J is TRBJ2-5 and V is TRBV20-1; the D gene TCRdb calls, TRBD1, cannot be checked with no DNA. The CDR3 runs 14 residues. Germline V gene sequence: CDR1 DFQATT, CDR2 SNEGSKA (reference sequence). The CDR3 spells CSGGVRTAKETQYF.

This sequence joins TRBV7-6 and TRBJ2-1; TCRdb indicates TRBD1, and absent DNA this call remains unverified. This CDR3 is built from 19 residues. Germline CDR1 SGHVS, CDR2 FNYEAQ. This CDR3 reads CASSLAHPRTGSSYNEQFF.

The chain combines TRBV7-8 with TRBJ1-3. Per the germline V gene, CDR1 is SGHVS and CDR2 is FQNEAQ. This CDR3 has 15 amino acids. The CDR3 protein is CASSLAWENGNTIYF. The full variable domain, completed using reference TRBV7-8 and TRBJ1-3, is GAGVSQSPRYKVAKRGQDVALRCDPISGHVSLFWYQQALGQGPEFLTYFQNEAQLDKSGLPSDRFFAERPEGSVSTLKIQRTQQEDSAVYLCASSLAWENGNTIYFGEGSWLTVV.

This chain links TRBV28 with TRBJ2-3; TCRdb picks TRBD2, but there is no DNA to check that call. The CDR3 contains 15 residues. Germline V lookup: CDR1 MDHEN, CDR2 SYDVKM. CDR3 residues: CASSDWRGGSDTQYF.

V and J are TRBV7-2 and TRBJ2-7; absent DNA, TCRdb's TRBD1 call cannot be checked. CDR1 is SGHTA and CDR2 is FQGNSA in the germline V gene. The CDR3 has 12 residues. CDR3 region: CASSASGWEQYF.

The V gene is TRBV27, the J gene TRBJ2-1; the D call from TCRdb, TRBD1, cannot be confirmed without DNA. Germline CDR1 MNHEY, CDR2 SMNVEV (reference sequence). The CDR3 is 12 residues long. The CDR3: CASSNRQGEQFF.

The genes are TRBV5-1 and TRBJ2-2; TCRdb selects TRBD1, and the lack of DNA leaves this call unchecked. Germline V gives CDR1 SGHRS, CDR2 YFSETQ. The CDR3 consists of 14 residues. The CDR3 is CASSLPHTGGELFF.

The chain recombines TRBV5-4 with TRBJ2-3; absent DNA, TCRdb's TRBD2 call cannot be checked. Germline V gene data show CDR1 as SGHNT and CDR2 as YYREEE (reference sequence). This CDR3 has 15 residues. CDR3 loop: CASSYLAGGPDTQYF.

The J gene is TRBJ2-7, the V gene TRBV5-1; TCRdb outputs TRBD1, but without DNA this stays unchecked. Germline V lookup: CDR1 SGHRS, CDR2 YFSETQ. The CDR3 spans 15 residues. Here the CDR3 reads CASRPTRTGNYEQYF.

The chain uses TRBV9 and TRBJ1-1; as DNA is missing, the TRBD1 call by TCRdb cannot be tested. The germline V gene has CDR1 SGDLS and CDR2 YYNGEE. The CDR3 runs 15 residues. CDR3 in amino acids: CASSAATGHGTEAFF.